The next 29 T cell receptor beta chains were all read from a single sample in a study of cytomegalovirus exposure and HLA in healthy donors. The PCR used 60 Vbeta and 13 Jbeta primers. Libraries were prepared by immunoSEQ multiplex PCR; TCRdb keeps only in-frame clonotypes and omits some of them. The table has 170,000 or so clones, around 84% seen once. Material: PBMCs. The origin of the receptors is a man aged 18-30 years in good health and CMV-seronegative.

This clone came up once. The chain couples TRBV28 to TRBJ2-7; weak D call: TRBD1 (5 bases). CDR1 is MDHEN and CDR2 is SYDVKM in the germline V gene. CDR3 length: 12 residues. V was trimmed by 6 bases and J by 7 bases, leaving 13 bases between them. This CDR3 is CASRVTGSEQYF. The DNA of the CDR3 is TGTGCCAGCAGGGTTACAGGCTCTGAGCAGTACTTC.

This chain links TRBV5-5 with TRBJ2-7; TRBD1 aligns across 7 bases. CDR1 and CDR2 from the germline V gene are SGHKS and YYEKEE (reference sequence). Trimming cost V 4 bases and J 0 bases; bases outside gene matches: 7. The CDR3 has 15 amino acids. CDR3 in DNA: TGTGCCAGCAGCAAGATACAGGGGCGCTCCTACGAGCAGTACTTC. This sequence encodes CASSKIQGRSYEQYF.

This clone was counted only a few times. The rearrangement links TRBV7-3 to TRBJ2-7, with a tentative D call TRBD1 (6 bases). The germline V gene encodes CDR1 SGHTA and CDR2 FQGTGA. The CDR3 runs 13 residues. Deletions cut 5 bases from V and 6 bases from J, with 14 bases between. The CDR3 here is CASSASRGSEQYF. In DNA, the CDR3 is TGTGCCAGCAGCGCATCCAGGGGTTCCGAGCAGTACTTC.

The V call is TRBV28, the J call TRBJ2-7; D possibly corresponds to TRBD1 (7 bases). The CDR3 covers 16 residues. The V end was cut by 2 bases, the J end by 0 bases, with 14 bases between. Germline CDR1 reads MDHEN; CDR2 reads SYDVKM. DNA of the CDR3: TGTGCCAGCAGTTTAAACGTGGAGGGGGCCTCCTACGAGCAGTACTTC. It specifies CASSLNVEGASYEQYF.

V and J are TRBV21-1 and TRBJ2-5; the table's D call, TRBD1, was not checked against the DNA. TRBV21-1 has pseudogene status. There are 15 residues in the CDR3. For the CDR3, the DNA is TGTGCCAGCAGCTTCCCCCAGGGGGCCCGAGAGACCCAGTACTTC. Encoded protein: CASSFPQGARETQYF.

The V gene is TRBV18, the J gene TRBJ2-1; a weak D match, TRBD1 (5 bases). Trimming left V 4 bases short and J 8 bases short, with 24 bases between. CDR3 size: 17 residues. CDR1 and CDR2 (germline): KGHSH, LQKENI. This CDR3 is CASSRWKGPPTMYEQFF. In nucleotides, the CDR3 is TGTGCCAGCTCACGATGGAAGGGGCCCCCCACAATGTATGAGCAGTTCTTC.

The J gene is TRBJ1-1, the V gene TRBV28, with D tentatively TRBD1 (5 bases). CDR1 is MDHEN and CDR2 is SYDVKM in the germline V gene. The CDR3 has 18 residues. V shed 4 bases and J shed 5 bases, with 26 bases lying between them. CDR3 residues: CASSSKRTHTQGGTEAFF. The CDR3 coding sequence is TGTGCCAGCAGTTCGAAACGTACCCACACGCAGGGAGGAACTGAAGCTTTCTTT.

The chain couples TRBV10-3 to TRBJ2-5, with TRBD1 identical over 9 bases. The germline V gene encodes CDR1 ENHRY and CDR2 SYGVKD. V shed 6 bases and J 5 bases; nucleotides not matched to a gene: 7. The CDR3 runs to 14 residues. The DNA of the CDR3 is TGTGCCATCAGGGGGGACAGGGATGGGGAGACCCAGTACTTC. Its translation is CAIRGDRDGETQYF.

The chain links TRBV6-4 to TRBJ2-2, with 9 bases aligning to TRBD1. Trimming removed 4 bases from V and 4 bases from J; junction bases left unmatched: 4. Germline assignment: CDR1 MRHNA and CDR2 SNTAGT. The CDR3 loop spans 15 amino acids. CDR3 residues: CASSAQTGGTGELFF. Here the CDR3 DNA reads TGTGCCAGCAGTGCGCAGACAGGGGGCACCGGGGAGCTGTTTTTT.

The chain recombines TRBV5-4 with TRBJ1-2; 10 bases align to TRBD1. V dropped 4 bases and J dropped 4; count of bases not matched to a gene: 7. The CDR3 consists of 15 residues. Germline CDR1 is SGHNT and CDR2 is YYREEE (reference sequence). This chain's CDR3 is CASSPPGTGVYGYTF. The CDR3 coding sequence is TGTGCCAGCAGCCCACCCGGGACAGGGGTCTATGGCTACACCTTC.

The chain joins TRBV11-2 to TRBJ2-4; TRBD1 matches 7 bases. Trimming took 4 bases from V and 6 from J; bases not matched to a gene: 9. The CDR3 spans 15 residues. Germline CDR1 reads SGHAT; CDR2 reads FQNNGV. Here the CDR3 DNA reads TGTGCCAGCAGCTCGACACGCCACAGGGGAAACATTCAGTACTTC. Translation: CASSSTRHRGNIQYF.

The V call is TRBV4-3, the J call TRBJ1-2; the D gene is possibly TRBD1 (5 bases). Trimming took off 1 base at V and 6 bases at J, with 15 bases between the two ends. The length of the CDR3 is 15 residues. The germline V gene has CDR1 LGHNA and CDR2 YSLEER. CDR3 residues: CASSQGSGGGNGYTF. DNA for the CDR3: TGCGCCAGCAGCCAAGGGTCGGGGGGAGGGAATGGCTACACCTTC.

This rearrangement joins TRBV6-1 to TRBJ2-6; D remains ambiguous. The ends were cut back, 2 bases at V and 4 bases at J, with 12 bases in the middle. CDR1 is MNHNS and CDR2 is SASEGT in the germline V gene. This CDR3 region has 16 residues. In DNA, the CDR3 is TGTGCCAGCAGTGAATACCCTCAACTAGGGGCCAACGTCCTGACTTTC. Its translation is CASSEYPQLGANVLTF.

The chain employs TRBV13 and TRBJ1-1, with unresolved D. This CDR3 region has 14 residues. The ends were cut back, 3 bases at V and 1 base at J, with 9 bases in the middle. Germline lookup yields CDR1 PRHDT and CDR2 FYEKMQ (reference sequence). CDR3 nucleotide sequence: TGTGCCAGCAGCTTGGCCCCGGGGAACACTGAAGCTTTCTTT. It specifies CASSLAPGNTEAFF.

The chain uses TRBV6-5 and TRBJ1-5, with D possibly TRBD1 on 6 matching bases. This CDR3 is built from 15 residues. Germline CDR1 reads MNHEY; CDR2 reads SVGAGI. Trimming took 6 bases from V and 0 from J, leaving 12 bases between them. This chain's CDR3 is CASRPRQDSNQPQHF. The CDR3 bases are TGTGCCAGCAGACCGAGACAGGATAGCAATCAGCCCCAGCATTTT.

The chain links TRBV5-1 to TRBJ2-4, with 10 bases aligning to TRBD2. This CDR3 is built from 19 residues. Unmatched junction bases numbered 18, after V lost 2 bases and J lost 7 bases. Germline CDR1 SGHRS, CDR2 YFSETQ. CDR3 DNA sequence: TGCGCCAGCAGCTTAATATACTGTAGCGGGAGGCCACTTTGGAACATTCAGTACTTC. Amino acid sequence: CASSLIYCSGRPLWNIQYF.

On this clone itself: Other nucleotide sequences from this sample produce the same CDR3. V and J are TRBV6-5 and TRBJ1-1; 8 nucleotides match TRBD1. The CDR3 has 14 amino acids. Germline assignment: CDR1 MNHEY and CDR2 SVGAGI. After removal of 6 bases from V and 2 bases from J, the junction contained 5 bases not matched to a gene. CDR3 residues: CASSRTGLNTEAFF. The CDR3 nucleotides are TGTGCCAGCAGCAGGACAGGGCTCAACACTGAAGCTTTCTTT.

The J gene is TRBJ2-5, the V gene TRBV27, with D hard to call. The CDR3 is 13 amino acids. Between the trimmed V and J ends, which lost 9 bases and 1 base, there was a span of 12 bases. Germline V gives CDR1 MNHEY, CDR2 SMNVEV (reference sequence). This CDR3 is CASRDSIQETQYF. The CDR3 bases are TGTGCCAGTCGAGATTCTATCCAAGAGACCCAGTACTTC.

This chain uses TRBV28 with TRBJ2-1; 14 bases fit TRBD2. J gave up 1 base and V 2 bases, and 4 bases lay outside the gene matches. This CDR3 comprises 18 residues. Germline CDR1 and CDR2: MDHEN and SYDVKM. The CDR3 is CASSLRLAGGPSYNEQFF. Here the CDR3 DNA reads TGTGCCAGCAGTTTAAGACTAGCGGGGGGGCCTTCCTACAATGAGCAGTTCTTC.

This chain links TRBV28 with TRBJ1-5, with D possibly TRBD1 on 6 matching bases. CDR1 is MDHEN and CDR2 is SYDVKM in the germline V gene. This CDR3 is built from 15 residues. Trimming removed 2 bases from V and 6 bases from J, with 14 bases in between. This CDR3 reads CASSLEAVRGQPQHF. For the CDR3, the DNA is TGTGCCAGCAGTTTAGAGGCAGTCAGGGGTCAGCCCCAGCATTTT.

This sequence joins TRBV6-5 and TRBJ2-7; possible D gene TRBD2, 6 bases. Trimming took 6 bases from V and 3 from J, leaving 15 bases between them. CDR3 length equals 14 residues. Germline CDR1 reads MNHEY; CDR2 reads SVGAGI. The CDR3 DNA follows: TGTGCCAGCAGGAGGGACTCCCCTCACTACGAGCAGTACTTC. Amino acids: CASRRDSPHYEQYF.

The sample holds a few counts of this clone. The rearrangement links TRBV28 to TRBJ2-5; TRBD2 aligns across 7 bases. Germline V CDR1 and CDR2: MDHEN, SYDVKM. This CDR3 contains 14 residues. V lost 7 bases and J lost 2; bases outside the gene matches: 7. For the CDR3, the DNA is TGTGCCAGCACCATGAGCGGGGCTCAAGAGACCCAGTACTTC. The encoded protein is CASTMSGAQETQYF.

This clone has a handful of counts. The CDR3 DNA follows: TGTGCCAGCAGCTTGGCCGGGATATCGCGTCTCCAGCATTTT. It translates to CASSLAGISRLQHF. The genes are TRBV5-6 and TRBJ1-5; the D is unclear. Germline V gene lookup returns CDR1 SGHDT and CDR2 YYEEEE. Trimming removed 0 bases from V and 12 bases from J, with 16 bases in between. The CDR3 consists of 14 residues.

The CDR3 DNA sequence: TGTGCCAGCAGTCCGACGGGAGGATTGGCCGGAAACACCATATATTTT. Translated: CASSPTGGLAGNTIYF. The rearrangement links TRBV28 to TRBJ1-3; no firm D call. This CDR3 contains 16 residues. Trimming took 5 bases from V and 4 from J, leaving 18 bases between them. Per the germline V gene, CDR1 is MDHEN and CDR2 is SYDVKM. The variable domain in full, with the rest retrieved from reference TRBV28 and TRBJ1-3, is DVKVTQSSRYLVKRTGEKVFLECVQDMDHENMFWYRQDPGLGLRLIYFSYDVKMKEKGDIPEGYSVSREKKERFSLILESASTNQTSMYLCASSPTGGLAGNTIYFGEGSWLTVV.

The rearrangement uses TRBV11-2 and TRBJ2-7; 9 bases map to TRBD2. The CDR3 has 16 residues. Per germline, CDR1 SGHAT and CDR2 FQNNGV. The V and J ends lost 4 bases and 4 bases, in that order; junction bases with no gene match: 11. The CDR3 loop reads CASSSLAGVHQYEQYF. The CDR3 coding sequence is TGTGCCAGCAGCTCGTTAGCGGGGGTGCATCAATACGAGCAGTACTTC.

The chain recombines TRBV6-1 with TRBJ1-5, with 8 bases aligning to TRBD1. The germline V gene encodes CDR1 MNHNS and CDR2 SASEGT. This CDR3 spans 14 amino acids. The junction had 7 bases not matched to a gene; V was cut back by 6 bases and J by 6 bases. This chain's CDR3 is CASSHGQGGQPQHF. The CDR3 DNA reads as TGTGCCAGCAGCCATGGACAGGGAGGTCAGCCCCAGCATTTT.

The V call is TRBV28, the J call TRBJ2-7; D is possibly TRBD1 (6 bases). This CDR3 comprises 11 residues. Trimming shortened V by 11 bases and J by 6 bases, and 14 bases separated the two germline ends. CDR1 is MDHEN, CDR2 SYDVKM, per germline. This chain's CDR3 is CAGSNRVEQYF. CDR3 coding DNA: TGTGCCGGATCAAACAGGGTCGAGCAGTACTTC.

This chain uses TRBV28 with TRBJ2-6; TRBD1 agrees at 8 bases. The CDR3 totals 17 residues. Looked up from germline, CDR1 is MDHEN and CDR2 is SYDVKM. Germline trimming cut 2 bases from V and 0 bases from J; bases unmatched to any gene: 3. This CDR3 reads CASSLQGQASGANVLTF. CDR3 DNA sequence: TGTGCCAGCAGTTTACAGGGACAGGCCTCTGGGGCCAACGTCCTGACTTTC. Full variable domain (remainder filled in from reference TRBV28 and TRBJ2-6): DVKVTQSSRYLVKRTGEKVFLECVQDMDHENMFWYRQDPGLGLRLIYFSYDVKMKEKGDIPEGYSVSREKKERFSLILESASTNQTSMYLCASSLQGQASGANVLTFGAGSRLTVL.

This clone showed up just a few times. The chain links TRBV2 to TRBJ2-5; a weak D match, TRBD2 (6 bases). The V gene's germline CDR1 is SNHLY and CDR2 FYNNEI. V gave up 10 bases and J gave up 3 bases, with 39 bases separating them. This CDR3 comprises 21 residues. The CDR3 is CATTRSGGKDQEINLKETQYF. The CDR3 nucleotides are TGTGCCACCACGCGGAGTGGCGGGAAGGACCAAGAGATAAACCTAAAAGAGACCCAGTACTTC. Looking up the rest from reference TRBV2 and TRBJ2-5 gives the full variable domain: EPEVTQTPSHQVTQMGQEVILRCVPISNHLYFYWYRQILGQKVEFLVSFYNNEISEKSEIFDDQFSVERPDGSNFTLKIRSTKLEDSAMYFCATTRSGGKDQEINLKETQYFGPGTRLLVL.